Below are 15 T cell receptor beta chains sequenced from a single sample in a study of T cell repertoires in cytomegalovirus infection. One entry per CDR3 protein, called by TCRdb with MiXCR from the reads. The data show around 280,000 distinct CDR3 sequences, around 13% seen once. The sequenced sample consisted of PBMCs. The receptors were gathered from a human donor in good health (CMV status not recorded). Some clones in this sample may be carry-over from other donors' samples.

This clonotype showed up many times. The J gene is TRBJ1-5, the V gene TRBV7-6, with 9 bases that match TRBD1. The ends lost 5 bases at V and 6 bases at J; junction bases unmatched: 14. CDR3 length: 17 amino acids. CDR1 is SGHVS and CDR2 is FNYEAQ in the germline V gene. The CDR3 region has the DNA TGTGCCAGCAGCAAAGAAGCAGGGGGACAGGGCCGTCAGCCCCAGCATTTT. Translating it yields CASSKEAGGQGRQPQHF. Using reference TRBV7-6 and TRBJ1-5 for the parts outside the CDR3, the full variable domain is GAGVSQSPRYKVTKRGQDVALRCDPISGHVSLYWYRQALGQGPEFLTYFNYEAQQDKSGLPNDRFSAERPEGSISTLTIQRTEQRDSAMYRCASSKEAGGQGRQPQHFGDGTRLSIL.

The rearrangement links TRBV28 to TRBJ2-2; 7 bases map to TRBD1. The CDR3 consists of 13 residues. The ends lost 8 bases at V and 6 bases at J; junction bases unmatched: 6. CDR1 MDHEN and CDR2 SYDVKM come from the germline V gene. CDR3 loop: CASGPGGAGELFF. The CDR3 region has the DNA TGTGCCAGCGGACCAGGGGGTGCCGGGGAGCTGTTTTTT.

This clonotype was picked up many times. The chain recombines TRBV7-2 with TRBJ2-5; maybe TRBD1 (6 bases). Germline CDR1 and CDR2: SGHTA and FQGNSA. Trimming took 1 base from V and 0 from J, leaving 15 bases between them. This CDR3 spans 17 amino acids. For the CDR3, the DNA is TGTGCCAGCAGCTTAGTTCTGTGGACAGAGTACCAAGAGACCCAGTACTTC. This translates into CASSLVLWTEYQETQYF.

The gene calls are TRBV5-5 and TRBJ1-5; 7 nucleotides align to TRBD1. Germline trimming cut 6 bases from V and 6 bases from J; bases unmatched to any gene: 12. The CDR3 runs 15 residues. The germline gives CDR1 SGHKS, CDR2 YYEKEE (reference sequence). This chain's CDR3 is CASTAGGISSQPQHF. Here the CDR3 DNA reads TGTGCCAGCACTGCAGGGGGGATCAGCTCTCAGCCCCAGCATTTT. The full variable domain, in which reference TRBV5-5 and TRBJ1-5 provide the parts outside the CDR3, is DAGVTQSPTHLIKTRGQQVTLRCSPISGHKSVSWYQQVLGQGPQFIFQYYEKEERGRGNFPDRFSARQFPNYSSELNVNALLLGDSALYLCASTAGGISSQPQHFGDGTRLSIL.

This clonotype was picked up a small number of times. The chain combines TRBV7-9 with TRBJ1-1; a weak D match, TRBD1 (6 bases). The germline V gene encodes CDR1 SEHNR and CDR2 FQNEAQ (reference sequence). The CDR3 has 17 amino acids. The ends were cut back, 5 bases at V and 7 bases at J, with 26 bases in the middle. The CDR3 here is CASSNRDKGLWRGEAFF. The CDR3 nucleotides are TGTGCCAGCAGCAACCGGGACAAGGGTCTTTGGCGTGGTGAAGCTTTCTTT. Full variable domain (remainder filled in from reference TRBV7-9 and TRBJ1-1): DTGVSQNPRHKITKRGQNVTFRCDPISEHNRLYWYRQTLGQGPEFLTYFQNEAQLEKSRLLSDRFSAERPKGSFSTLEIQRTEQGDSAMYLCASSNRDKGLWRGEAFFGQGTRLTVV.

With regard to this clonotype: Since no conserved phenylalanine or tryptophan closes the CDR3, a read error is the likely cause. The V call is TRBV29-1, the J call TRBJ2-5; maybe TRBD1 (6 bases). The CDR3 consists of 10 residues. Germline V gives CDR1 SQVTM, CDR2 ANQGSEA. Trimming left V 7 bases short and J 5 bases short, with 8 bases between. Here the CDR3 DNA reads TGCAGCGCAGGGGACGAGACCCAGTACTAC. Translation: CSAGDETQYY.

In its sample, this clonotype was seen a few times. The chain carries TRBV29-1 and TRBJ2-2; possibly TRBD2 for D (6 bases). Looked up from germline, CDR1 is SQVTM and CDR2 is ANQGSEA. V dropped 4 bases and J dropped 7 bases, with 10 bases sitting between them. This CDR3 comprises 12 residues. This CDR3 is CSVGQRVGELFF. CDR3 DNA: TGCAGCGTTGGACAGCGGGTCGGGGAGCTGTTTTTT.

J is TRBJ2-3 and V is TRBV6-4; D possibly corresponds to TRBD1 (7 bases). V lost 6 bases and J 0 bases, leaving 13 bases between the germline ends. Germline CDR1 MRHNA, CDR2 SNTAGT. CDR3 length: 15 residues. The CDR3 sequence is CASREGQSSTDTQYF. The CDR3 DNA sequence: TGTGCCAGCAGGGAGGGACAGTCTAGCACAGATACGCAGTATTTT.

The table lists this clonotype with many counts. The chain has TRBV20-1 and TRBJ2-5; D possibly matches TRBD1 or TRBD2 (5 bases each). From germline, CDR1 is DFQATT and CDR2 SNEGSKA (reference sequence). The CDR3 is 12 residues long. The germline V and J ends were trimmed by 6 bases and 3 bases, with 11 bases remaining between them. CDR3 in DNA: TGCAGTGCGACGGGGACCGAAGAGACCCAGTACTTC. Translating it yields CSATGTEETQYF.

The sample holds many counts of this clonotype. The rearrangement uses TRBV7-2 and TRBJ2-5, with unresolved D. CDR1 SGHTA and CDR2 FQGNSA come from the germline V gene. The CDR3 is 14 amino acids. V was cut by 2 bases and J by 1 base, with 8 bases left in between. The CDR3: CASSLTTVQETQYF. CDR3 DNA: TGTGCCAGCAGCTTAACCACGGTCCAAGAGACCCAGTACTTC.

This clonotype turned up a few times. The gene calls are TRBV29-1 and TRBJ1-2; D is perhaps TRBD1 (5 bases). The germline V gene encodes CDR1 SQVTM and CDR2 ANQGSEA. CDR3 size: 12 residues. V was trimmed by 4 bases and J by 8 bases, leaving 14 bases between them. The CDR3 region is CSVVRDLGGYTF. The CDR3 bases are TGCAGCGTTGTCCGGGACCTAGGGGGCTACACCTTC.

The chain recombines TRBV6-2 or TRBV6-3 with TRBJ2-1, with a tentative D call TRBD2 (6 bases). With 6 bases removed from V and 7 bases from J, the gap between germline ends came to 16 bases. The germline V gene encodes CDR1 MNHEY and CDR2 SVGEGT. The CDR3 extends over 14 amino acids. The CDR3 region has the DNA TGTGCCAGCAGACCCGGGGGTACTGGGAATGAGCAGTTCTTC. Translated, it gives CASRPGGTGNEQFF.

This clonotype turned up a few times. The gene calls are TRBV7-9 and TRBJ1-1; D remains unclear. CDR3 length: 14 residues. Germline V gene sequence: CDR1 SEHNR, CDR2 FQNEAQ (reference sequence). V gave up 0 bases and J gave up 1 base, with 6 bases separating them. The CDR3 loop reads CASSLAQENTEAFF. The CDR3, as DNA: TGTGCCAGCAGCTTAGCTCAGGAGAACACTGAAGCTTTCTTT.

This clonotype was seen more than once but under ten times. The chain employs TRBV5-4 and TRBJ2-5, with TRBD1 matching 9 bases. In germline, CDR1 is SGHNT, CDR2 YYREEE (reference sequence). The CDR3 loop spans 16 amino acids. V dropped 0 bases and J dropped 4; count of bases not matched to a gene: 7. CDR3 amino acids: CASSLGDRAGGETQYF. CDR3 nucleotides: TGTGCCAGCAGCTTGGGGGACAGGGCCGGTGGAGAGACCCAGTACTTC.

The chain combines TRBV2 with TRBJ2-7; TRBD1 might be the D (6 bases). Trimming took off 8 bases at V and 8 bases at J, with 13 bases between the two ends. The V gene's germline CDR1 is SNHLY and CDR2 FYNNEI. The CDR3 spans 11 residues. Here the CDR3 reads CASDSRDKQYF. Here the CDR3 DNA reads TGTGCCAGCGACAGCCGGGACAAGCAGTACTTC.